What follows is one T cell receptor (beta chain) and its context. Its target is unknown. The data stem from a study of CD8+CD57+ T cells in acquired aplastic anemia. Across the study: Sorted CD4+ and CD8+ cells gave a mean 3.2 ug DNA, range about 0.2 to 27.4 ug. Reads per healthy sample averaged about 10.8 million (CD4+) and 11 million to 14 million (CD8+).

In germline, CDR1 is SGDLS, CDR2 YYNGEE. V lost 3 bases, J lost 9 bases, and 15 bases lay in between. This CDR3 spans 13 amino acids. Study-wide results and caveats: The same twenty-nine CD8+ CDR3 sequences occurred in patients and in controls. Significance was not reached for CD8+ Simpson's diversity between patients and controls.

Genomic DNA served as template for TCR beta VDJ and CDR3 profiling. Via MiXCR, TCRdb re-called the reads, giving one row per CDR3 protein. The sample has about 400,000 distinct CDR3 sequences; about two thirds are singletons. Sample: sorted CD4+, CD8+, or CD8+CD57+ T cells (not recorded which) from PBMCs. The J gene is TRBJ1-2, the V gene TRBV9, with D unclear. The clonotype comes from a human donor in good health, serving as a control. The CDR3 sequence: CASSARTANSYTF. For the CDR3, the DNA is TGTGCCAGCAGCGCCCGGACGGCCAATAGCTACACCTTC.